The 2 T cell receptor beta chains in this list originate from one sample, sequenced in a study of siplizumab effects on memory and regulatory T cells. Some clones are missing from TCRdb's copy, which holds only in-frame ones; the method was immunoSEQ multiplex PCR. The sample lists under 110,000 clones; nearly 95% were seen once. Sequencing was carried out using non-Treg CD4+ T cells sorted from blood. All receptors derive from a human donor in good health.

CDR3 in amino acids: CASSQPSSKVYEQYF. The CDR3 bases are TGCGCCAGCAGCCAGCCATCTAGCAAGGTCTACGAGCAGTACTTC. This chain links TRBV4-1 with TRBJ2-7; D possibly corresponds to TRBD2 (5 bases). Trimming removed 3 bases from V and 3 bases from J, with 15 bases in between. CDR1 is MGHRA and CDR2 is YSYEKL in the germline V gene. CDR3 length: 15 residues.

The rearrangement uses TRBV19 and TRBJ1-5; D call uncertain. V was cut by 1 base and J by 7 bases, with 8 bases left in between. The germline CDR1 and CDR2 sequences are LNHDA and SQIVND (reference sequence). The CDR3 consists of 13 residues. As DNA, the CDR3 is TGTGCCAGTAGTATAGCTGCCGGGCAGCCCCAGCATTTT. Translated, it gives CASSIAAGQPQHF.